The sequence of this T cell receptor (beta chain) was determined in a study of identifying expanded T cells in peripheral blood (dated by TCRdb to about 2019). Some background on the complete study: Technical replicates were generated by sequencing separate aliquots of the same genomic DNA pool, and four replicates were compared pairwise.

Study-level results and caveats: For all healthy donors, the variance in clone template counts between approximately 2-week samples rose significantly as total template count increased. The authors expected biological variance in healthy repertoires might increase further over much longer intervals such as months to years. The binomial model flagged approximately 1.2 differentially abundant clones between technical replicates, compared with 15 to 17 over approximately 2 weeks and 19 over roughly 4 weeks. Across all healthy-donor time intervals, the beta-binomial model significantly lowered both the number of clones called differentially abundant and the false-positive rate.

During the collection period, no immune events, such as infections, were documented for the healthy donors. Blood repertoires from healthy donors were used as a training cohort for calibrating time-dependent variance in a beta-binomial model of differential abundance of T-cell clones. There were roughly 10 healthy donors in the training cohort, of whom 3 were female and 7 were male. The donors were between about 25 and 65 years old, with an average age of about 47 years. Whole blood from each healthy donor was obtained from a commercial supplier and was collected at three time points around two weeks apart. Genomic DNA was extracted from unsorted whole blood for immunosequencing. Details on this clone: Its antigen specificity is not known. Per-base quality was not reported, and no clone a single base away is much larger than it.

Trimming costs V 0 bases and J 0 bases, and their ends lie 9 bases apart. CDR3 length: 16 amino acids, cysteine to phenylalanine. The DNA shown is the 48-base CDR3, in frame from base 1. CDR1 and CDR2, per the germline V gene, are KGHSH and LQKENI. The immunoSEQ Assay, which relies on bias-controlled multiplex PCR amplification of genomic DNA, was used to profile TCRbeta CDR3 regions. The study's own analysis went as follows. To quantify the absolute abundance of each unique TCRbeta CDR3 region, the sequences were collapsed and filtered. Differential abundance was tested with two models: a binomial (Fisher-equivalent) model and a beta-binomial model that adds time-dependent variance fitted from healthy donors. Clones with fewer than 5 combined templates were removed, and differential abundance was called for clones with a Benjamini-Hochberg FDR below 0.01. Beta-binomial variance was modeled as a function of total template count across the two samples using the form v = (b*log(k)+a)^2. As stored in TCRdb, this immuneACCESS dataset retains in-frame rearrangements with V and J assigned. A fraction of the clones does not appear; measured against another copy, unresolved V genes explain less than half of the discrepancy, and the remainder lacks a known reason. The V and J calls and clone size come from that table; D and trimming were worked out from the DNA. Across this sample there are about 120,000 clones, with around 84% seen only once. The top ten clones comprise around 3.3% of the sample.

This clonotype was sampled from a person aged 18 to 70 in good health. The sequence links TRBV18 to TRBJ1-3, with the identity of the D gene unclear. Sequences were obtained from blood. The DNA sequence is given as TGTGCCAGCTCACCACCGGCGGTTTCCTCTGGAAACACCATATATTTT. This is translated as CASSPPAVSSGNTIYF.